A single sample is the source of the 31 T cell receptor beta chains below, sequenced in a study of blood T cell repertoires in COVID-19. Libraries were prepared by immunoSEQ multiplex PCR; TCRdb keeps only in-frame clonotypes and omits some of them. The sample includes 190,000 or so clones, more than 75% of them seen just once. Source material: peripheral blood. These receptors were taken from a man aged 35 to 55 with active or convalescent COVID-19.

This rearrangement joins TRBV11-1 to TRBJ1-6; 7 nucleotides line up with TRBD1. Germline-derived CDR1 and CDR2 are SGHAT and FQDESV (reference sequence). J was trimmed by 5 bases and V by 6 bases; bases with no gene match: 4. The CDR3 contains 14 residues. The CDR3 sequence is CASSFGTDNSPLHF. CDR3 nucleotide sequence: TGTGCCAGCAGTTTCGGGACAGATAATTCACCCCTCCACTTT.

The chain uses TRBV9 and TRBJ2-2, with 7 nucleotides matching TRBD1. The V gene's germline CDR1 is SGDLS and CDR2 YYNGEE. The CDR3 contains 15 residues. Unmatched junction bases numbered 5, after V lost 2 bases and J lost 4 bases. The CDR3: CASSVQGVSTGELFF. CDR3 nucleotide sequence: TGTGCCAGCAGCGTCCAGGGGGTGAGCACCGGGGAGCTGTTTTTT.

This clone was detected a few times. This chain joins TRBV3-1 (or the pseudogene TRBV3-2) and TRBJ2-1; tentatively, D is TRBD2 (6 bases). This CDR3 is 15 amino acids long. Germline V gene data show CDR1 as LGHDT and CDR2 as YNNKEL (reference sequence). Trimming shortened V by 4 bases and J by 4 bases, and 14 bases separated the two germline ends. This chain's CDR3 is CASSLASALYNEQFF. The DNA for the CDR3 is TGTGCCAGCAGCCTAGCTAGCGCCTTATACAATGAGCAGTTCTTC.

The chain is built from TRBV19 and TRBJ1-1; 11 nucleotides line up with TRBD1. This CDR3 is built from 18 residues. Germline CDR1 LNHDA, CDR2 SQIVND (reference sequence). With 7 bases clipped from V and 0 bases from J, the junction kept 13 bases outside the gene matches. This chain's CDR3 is CASNSEWTGGEVNTEAFF. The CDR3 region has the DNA TGTGCCAGTAATTCAGAGTGGACAGGGGGCGAGGTGAACACTGAAGCTTTCTTT.

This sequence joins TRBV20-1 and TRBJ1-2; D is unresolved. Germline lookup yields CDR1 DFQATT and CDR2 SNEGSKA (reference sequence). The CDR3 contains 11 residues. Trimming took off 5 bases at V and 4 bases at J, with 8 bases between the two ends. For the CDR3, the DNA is TGCAGTGCTCGGGAGACCTATGGCTACACCTTC. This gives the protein CSARETYGYTF.

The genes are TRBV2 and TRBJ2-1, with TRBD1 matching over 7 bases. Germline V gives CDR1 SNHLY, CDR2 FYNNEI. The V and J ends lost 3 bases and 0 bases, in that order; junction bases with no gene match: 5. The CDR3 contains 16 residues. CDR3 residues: CASSDQTGVSYNEQFF. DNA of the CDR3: TGTGCCAGCAGTGACCAAACAGGGGTCTCCTACAATGAGCAGTTCTTC.

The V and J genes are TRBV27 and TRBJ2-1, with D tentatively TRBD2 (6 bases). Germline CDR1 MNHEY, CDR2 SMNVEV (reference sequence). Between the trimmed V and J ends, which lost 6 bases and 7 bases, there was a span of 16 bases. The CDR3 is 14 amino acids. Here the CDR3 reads CASRRGGGVNEQFF. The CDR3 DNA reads TGTGCCAGCAGGAGAGGCGGCGGGGTTAATGAGCAGTTCTTC.

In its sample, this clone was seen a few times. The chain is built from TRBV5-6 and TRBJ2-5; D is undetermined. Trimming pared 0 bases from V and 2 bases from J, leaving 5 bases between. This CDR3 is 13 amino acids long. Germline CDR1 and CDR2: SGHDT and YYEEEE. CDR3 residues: CASSLGQQETQYF. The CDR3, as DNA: TGTGCCAGCAGCTTGGGACAACAAGAGACCCAGTACTTC.

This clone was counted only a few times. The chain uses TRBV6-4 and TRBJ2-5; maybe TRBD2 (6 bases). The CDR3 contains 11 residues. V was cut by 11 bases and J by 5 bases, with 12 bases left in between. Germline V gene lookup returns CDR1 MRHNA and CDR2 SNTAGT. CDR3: CAPQEGETQYF. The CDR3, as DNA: TGTGCCCCCCAGGAGGGGGAGACCCAGTACTTC.

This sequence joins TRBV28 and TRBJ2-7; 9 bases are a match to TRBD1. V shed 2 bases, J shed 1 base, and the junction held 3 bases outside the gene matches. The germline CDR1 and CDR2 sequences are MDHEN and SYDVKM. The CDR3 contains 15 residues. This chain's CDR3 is CASSLVGTGSYEQYF. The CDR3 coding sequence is TGTGCCAGCAGTTTAGTTGGGACAGGGTCCTACGAGCAGTACTTC.

CDR3 residues: CASSLAGTTVYNEQFF. DNA for the CDR3: TGTGCCAGCAGCTTGGCCGGGACTACAGTCTACAATGAGCAGTTCTTC. The chain joins TRBV5-8 to TRBJ2-1, with 7 bases that match TRBD2. The germline V gene encodes CDR1 SGHTS and CDR2 YDEGEE. The CDR3 loop spans 16 amino acids. V trimming: 0 bases; J trimming: 3 bases; junction bases outside the gene matches: 6.

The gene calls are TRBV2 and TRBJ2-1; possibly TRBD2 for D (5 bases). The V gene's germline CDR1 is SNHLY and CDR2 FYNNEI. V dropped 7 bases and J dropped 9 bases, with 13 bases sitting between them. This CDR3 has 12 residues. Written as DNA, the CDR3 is TGTGCCAGCACCGGGGATGTTGGTGAGCAGTTCTTC. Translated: CASTGDVGEQFF. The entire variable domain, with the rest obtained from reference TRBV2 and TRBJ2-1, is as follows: EPEVTQTPSHQVTQMGQEVILRCVPISNHLYFYWYRQILGQKVEFLVSFYNNEISEKSEIFDDQFSVERPDGSNFTLKIRSTKLEDSAMYFCASTGDVGEQFFGPGTRLTVL.

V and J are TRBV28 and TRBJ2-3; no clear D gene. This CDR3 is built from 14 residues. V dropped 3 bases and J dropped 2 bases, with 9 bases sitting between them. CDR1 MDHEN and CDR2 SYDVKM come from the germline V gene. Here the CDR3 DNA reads TGTGCCAGCAGTTTGAGGCTTTCCACAGATACGCAGTATTTT. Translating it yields CASSLRLSTDTQYF.

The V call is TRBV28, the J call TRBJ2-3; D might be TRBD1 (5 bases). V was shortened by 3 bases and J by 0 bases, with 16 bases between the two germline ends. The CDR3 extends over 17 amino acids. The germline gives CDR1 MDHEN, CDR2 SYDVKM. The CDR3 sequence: CASSFRPGWGSTDTQYF. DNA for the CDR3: TGTGCCAGCAGTTTTAGGCCCGGGTGGGGCAGCACAGATACGCAGTATTTT.

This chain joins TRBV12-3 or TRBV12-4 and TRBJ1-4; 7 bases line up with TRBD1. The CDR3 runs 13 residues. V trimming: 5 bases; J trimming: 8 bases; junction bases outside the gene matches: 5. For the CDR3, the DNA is TGTGCCAGCAGTCGTGGACAGGAAGAAAAACTGTTTTTT. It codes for CASSRGQEEKLFF.

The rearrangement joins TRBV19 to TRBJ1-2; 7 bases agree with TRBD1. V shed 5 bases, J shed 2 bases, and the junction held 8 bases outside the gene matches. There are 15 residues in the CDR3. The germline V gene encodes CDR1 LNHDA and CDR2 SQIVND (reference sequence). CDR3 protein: CASSLRWGQNYGYTF. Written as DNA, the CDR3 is TGTGCCAGTAGTCTGCGATGGGGACAGAACTATGGCTACACCTTC. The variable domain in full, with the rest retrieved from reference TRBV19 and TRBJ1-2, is DGGITQSPKYLFRKEGQNVTLSCEQNLNHDAMYWYRQDPGQGLRLIYYSQIVNDFQKGDIAEGYSVSREKKESFPLTVTSAQKNPTAFYLCASSLRWGQNYGYTFGSGTRLTVV.

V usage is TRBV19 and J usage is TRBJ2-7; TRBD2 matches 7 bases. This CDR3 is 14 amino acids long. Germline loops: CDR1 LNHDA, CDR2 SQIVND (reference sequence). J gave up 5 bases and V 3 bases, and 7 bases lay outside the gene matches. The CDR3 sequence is CASSIWGGDNEQYF. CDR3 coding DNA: TGTGCCAGTAGTATCTGGGGGGGTGACAACGAGCAGTACTTC.

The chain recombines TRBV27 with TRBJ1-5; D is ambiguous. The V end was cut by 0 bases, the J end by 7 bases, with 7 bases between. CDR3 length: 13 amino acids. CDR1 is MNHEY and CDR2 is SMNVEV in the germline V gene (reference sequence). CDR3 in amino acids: CASSLSGRQPQHF. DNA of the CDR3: TGTGCCAGCAGTTTATCTGGGCGCCAGCCCCAGCATTTT.

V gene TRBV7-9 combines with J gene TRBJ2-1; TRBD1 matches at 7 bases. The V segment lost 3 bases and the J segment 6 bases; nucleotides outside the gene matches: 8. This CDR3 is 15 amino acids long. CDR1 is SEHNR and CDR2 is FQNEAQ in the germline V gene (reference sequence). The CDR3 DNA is TGTGCCAGCAGCTTGACAGGGATAAACCTCAATGAGCAGTTCTTC. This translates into CASSLTGINLNEQFF.

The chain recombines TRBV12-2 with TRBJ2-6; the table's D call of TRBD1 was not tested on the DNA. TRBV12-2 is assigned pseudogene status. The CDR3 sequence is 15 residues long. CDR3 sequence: CASRTGYSGANVLTF. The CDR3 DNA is TGTGCAAGTCGGACAGGCTACTCTGGGGCCAACGTCCTGACTTTC.

This CDR3 is CSVEDIRLTTDGYTF. The CDR3, as DNA: TGCAGCGTTGAAGATATCCGCCTAACTACGGATGGCTACACCTTC. V usage is TRBV29-1 and J usage is TRBJ1-2, with no clear D. The V gene's germline CDR1 is SQVTM and CDR2 ANQGSEA. V lost 0 bases to trimming and J lost 6 bases, with 17 bases between them. There are 15 residues in the CDR3.

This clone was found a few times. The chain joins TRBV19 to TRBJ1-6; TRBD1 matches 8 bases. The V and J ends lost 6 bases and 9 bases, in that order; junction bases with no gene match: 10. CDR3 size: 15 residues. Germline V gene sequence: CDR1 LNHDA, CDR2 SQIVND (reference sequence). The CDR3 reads CASSLAGTGGSPLHF. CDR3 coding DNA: TGTGCCAGTAGCCTAGCCGGGACAGGTGGTTCACCCCTCCACTTT.

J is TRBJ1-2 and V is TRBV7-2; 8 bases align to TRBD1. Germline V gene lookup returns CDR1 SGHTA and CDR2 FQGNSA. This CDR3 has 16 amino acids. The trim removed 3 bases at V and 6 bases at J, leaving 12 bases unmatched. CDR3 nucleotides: TGTGCCAGCAGCTTTCCCCTATTACAGGGGGATGATGGCTACACCTTC. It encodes CASSFPLLQGDDGYTF.

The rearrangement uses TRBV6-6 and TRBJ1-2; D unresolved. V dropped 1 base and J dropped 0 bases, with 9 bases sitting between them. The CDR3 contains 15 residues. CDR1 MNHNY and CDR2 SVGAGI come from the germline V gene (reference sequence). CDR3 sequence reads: CASSYFPGTNYGYTF. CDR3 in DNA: TGTGCCAGCAGTTACTTCCCGGGGACTAACTATGGCTACACCTTC.

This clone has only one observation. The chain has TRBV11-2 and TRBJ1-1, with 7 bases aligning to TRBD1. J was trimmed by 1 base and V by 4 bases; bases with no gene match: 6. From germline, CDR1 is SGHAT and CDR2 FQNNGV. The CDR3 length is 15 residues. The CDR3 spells CASSSWTGENTEAFF. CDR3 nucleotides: TGTGCCAGCAGCTCCTGGACAGGAGAGAACACTGAAGCTTTCTTT.

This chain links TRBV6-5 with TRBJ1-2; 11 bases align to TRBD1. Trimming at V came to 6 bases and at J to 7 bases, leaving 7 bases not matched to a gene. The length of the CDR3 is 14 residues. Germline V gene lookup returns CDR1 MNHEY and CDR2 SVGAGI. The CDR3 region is CASRGGQGASGYTF. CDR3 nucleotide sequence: TGTGCCAGCAGAGGAGGACAGGGGGCGAGTGGCTACACCTTC.

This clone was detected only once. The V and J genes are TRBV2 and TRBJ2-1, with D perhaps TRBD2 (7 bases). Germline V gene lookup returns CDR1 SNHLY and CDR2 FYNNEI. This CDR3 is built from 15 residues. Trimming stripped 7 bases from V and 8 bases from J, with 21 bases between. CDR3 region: CASKRSGGSSDEQFF. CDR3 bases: TGTGCCAGCAAAAGGTCGGGGGGCTCCTCTGATGAGCAGTTCTTC.

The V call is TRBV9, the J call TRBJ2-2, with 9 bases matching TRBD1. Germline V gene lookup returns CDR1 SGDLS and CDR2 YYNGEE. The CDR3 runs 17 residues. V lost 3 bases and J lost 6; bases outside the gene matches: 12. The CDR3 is CASSATRGTGIAGELFF. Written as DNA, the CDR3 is TGTGCCAGCAGCGCAACCCGGGGGACAGGGATCGCCGGGGAGCTGTTTTTT.

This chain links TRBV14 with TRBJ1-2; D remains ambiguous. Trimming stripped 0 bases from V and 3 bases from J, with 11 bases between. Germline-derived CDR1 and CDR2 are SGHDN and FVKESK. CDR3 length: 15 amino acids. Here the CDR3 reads CASSQEALPHYGYTF. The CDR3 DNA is TGTGCCAGCAGCCAAGAAGCCTTGCCCCACTATGGCTACACCTTC. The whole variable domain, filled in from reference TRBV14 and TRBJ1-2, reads EAGVTQFPSHSVIEKGQTVTLRCDPISGHDNLYWYRRVMGKEIKFLLHFVKESKQDESGMPNNRFLAERTGGTYSTLKVQPAELEDSGVYFCASSQEALPHYGYTFGSGTRLTVV.

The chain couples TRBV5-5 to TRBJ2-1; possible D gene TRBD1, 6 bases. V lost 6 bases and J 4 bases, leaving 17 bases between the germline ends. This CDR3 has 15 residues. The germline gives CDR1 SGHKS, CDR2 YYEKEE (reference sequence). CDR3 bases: TGTGCCAGCAACAAGGCCCCCCAGGGGTACAATGAGCAGTTCTTC. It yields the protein CASNKAPQGYNEQFF.

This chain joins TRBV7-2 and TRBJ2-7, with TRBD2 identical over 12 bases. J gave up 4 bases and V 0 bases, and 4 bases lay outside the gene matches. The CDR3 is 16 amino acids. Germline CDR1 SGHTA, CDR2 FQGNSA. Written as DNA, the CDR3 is TGTGCCAGCAGCTTAGCCCCACTAGCGGGGGGTTACGAGCAGTACTTC. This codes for CASSLAPLAGGYEQYF.